Sequencing of this T cell receptor (beta chain) was carried out in a study of T cells in Graves' hyperthyroidism and ophthalmopathy. This CDR3 contains 19 residues. Between the trimmed V and J ends, which lost 0 bases and 0 bases, there was a span of 18 bases. Per germline, CDR1 WSHSY and CDR2 SAAADI. The source material, RNA transcripts, was used to amplify TCR beta CDR3 regions. HTBI primers were the set used in a first-round RT-PCR of the TCR CDR3. TCRdb used MiXCR to reprocess the multiplex PCR reads, holding one entry per CDR3 protein. The repertoire holds about 500,000 distinct CDR3 sequences, approximately 15% seen once, with less than 20% in the top ten.

Sequences were obtained from blood. The rearrangement uses TRBV10-2 and TRBJ2-4; no firm D call. This TCR came from a woman under 30 with Graves' hyperthyroidism. The CDR3 DNA reads TGCGCCAGCAGTGAGTCGATTGTGGTTCGGCCCCTAGCCAAAAACATTCAGTACTTC. It encodes CASSESIVVRPLAKNIQYF.